This T cell receptor beta chain was sequenced for a study of cytomegalovirus exposure and HLA in healthy donors (dated by TCRdb to the late 2010s). About the study as a whole: In an earlier analysis of under 600 of the donors, 276 Gb of sequence data and 117 million unique TCR beta sequences from roughly 200 million T cells were reported. Donor age, sex, ethnicity and CMV serostatus were collected together with the repertoire data. About five DR-DQ haplotypes were handled as single units for association and clustering because linkage in the cohort was strong. Typing coverage differed by locus: A, B, C, DRB1 and DQB1 were typed in roughly 620-630 donors, DQA1 in about 550, DPA1 in 600 to 610, and DPB1 in 400 to 490. Of the 350 to 450 genotyped donors, approximately 80% were placed in the genetic ancestry cluster associated with self-reported Caucasian donors. A later analysis re-examined previously published TCR beta repertoires from more than 650 donors and added high-resolution HLA genotyping to investigate patterns of TCR occurrence. To predict cytomegalovirus infection status, the study brought together high-throughput TCR immunosequencing, statistical association of individual TCRs with disease status, and machine learning. Along with the approximately 650-subject first cohort, a separate validation cohort of around 110 different subjects was used. The aim of the study was to test whether cataloging public T cell receptors could identify signatures of past pathogen exposure. An early release that covered several hundred HLA-typed donors contained about 290 gigabases of sequencing data and around 80 million unique TCR sequences. Class I and class II HLA loci were covered by the typing at four-digit resolution. On average, around 230,000 unique TCR beta nucleotide sequences were sequenced per donor among more than 350 genotyped donors of the cohort, with roughly 20% of those sequences being non-productive. Genome-wide SNP genotypes for about 60% of the 666 donors were used in a later genetic analysis, which treated that subset as a discovery cohort. Every discovery cohort repertoire had been produced on one sequencing platform. In the later analysis, no new phenotypic data were used to find candidate immune exposures; instead, reliance was placed on TCR beta sequences and their occurrence across donors. An earlier analysis of fewer than 750 of the donors used high-throughput TCR beta sequencing to judge whether each TCR beta V gene segment behaved as functional or pseudogenic. Using immunosequencing, the study profiled T cell repertoires from around 680 subjects and related those repertoires to cytomegalovirus serostatus. The paper's findings and limits, for the study overall: Compared with the roughly 710-donor mean, donors in an Asian-associated ancestry cluster had fewer N-insertions in productive TCRs, according to a later genetic analysis. V-gene and J-gene trimming of TCR beta chains was associated with a missense DCLRE1C variant in a later genetic analysis, and the association was replicated in an independent cohort. At a false discovery rate of 0.05, a later analysis linked 15,000 to 20,000 TCR beta sequences to specific HLA alleles. A further reported finding was that TCR beta sequences accurately predicted the HLA-A and HLA-B alleles for most subjects in the first cohort. Because HLA typing was unavailable for some donors at each locus, only the typed subset was used in association tests. Most CMV-associated TCR beta chains appeared to be HLA-restricted in a later analysis, and the HLA associations seemed to be driven largely by CMV exposure. Roughly uniform sequencing depth across donors was assumed in presence/absence analyses, although this assumption may not hold. Linkage disequilibrium might explain the correlated functional status among segregating V segments, but an unknown experimental factor could not be ruled out. Some IMGT-functional V segments, including TRBV6-2 and TRBV6-3, could not be told apart with the 87-base-pair reads, so those segments were excluded. In an earlier analysis of some 500 of the donors, most TCR beta V segments were observed in productive rearrangements about 87% or about 30% of the time, broadly matching IMGT annotations. When HLA alleles, especially DR and DQ, strongly co-occurred, attributing TCR associations to individual alleles was difficult. In both the original and validation cohorts, the classifier was reported to diagnose cytomegalovirus status with high specificity and sensitivity. The sequencing pipeline was judged likely to have produced a cluster of highly shared sequence variants as a technical artifact. In the study, about 150 TCR beta chains were listed as associated with cytomegalovirus. CMV serostatus was the only immune exposure information available for the cohort. According to the authors, the approach could potentially be generalized to other disease states and immunological phenotypes. This cohort had only TCR beta chains sequenced, and the lack of alpha or paired-chain data limited which features could be detected. While some public TCRs were present in many individuals, most TCR sequences turned up only very rarely across donors. Because counts were too low, about 15 rarely observed V segments, including chromosome 9 orphons, were left out of the earlier analysis of several hundred of the donors. A later analysis found that TCR association rates varied across HLA loci, with DRB1 alleles showing the most associated TCRs and HLA-C alleles the fewest. In a later analysis, HLA-associated TCR beta chains showed more clonal expansion and lower generation probabilities than non-associated chains that were equally common. In vitro tests confirmed that three of the cytomegalovirus-associated TCR beta chains recognize cytomegalovirus antigens. A later analysis reported that several top co-occurrence clusters appeared linked to parvovirus B19, influenza, CMV and Epstein-Barr virus.

The cohort consisted of approximately 690 healthy bone marrow donors. At the time of sampling, every cohort member was nominally healthy, though immune exposures that went unrecorded were likely present. The donor was CMV seronegative and was included in the group of a few hundred seronegative cohort members. A peripheral blood sample was collected from each donor, and TCR beta sequencing was performed on peripheral blood mononuclear cells. Genomic DNA extraction from the blood cell samples was performed with the Qiagen DNeasy Blood Extraction Kit. The method was the immunoSEQ multiplex PCR assay. For the multiplex PCR, a mixture combining 60 forward primers for TCR Vbeta segments and 13 reverse primers for TCR Jbeta segments was used. The CDR3 region of rearranged TCR beta genes was amplified from genomic DNA with a multiplex PCR assay. On the Illumina HiSeq System, the amplified TCR beta libraries were sequenced as 87-base-pair reads. In the authors' own workflow: A later analysis tallied roughly 76 million unique TCR beta chains across the 650 to 750 repertoires, and about 10 million of those chains were shared by two or more donors. Raw reads were error-corrected and collapsed into unique sequences by a nearest-neighbor algorithm in which closely related sequences were merged to remove PCR and sequencing errors. Alignment of CDR3 sequences to IMGT reference sequences was used to assign V, D and J gene segments. For a sequence to be retained, a match of at least six nucleotides to both a V gene segment and a J gene segment was required. Rearrangements were called productive when the CDR3 lacked stop codons and stayed in frame with V and J; all others were non-productive. CDR3 was defined by IMGT convention, running from the second conserved V-encoded cysteine to the conserved J-encoded phenylalanine. The earlier analysis of 500 to 750 of the donors excluded any sequence lacking an unambiguous match to a single V gene segment. An earlier analysis of several hundred of the donors called V segments functional above 56.7% productive rearrangements and segregating when the between-donor standard deviation exceeded 5%. A statistical classification framework was built to diagnose cytomegalovirus status from the catalog of TCR beta chain sequences. In a later analysis, V and J genes were assigned by comparing TCR nucleotide sequences against IMGT/GENE-DB human TR gene sequences. The TCRdist pipeline was used in a later analysis to assign CDR3 sequences and most-parsimonious VDJ recombination scenarios. In a later analysis, each TCR beta chain was defined by its CDR3 amino acid sequence together with its V-gene family, and reads without a unique V-gene family were excluded. In a later analysis, 550 to 650 highly shared, low-generation-probability nucleotide sequences were removed to address suspected cross-contamination and a sequencing artifact. In a later analysis, a clonal expansion index for each public chain was calculated from normalized within-repertoire ranks of inferred template counts. In a later analysis, generation probabilities were computed using a VDJ recombination model fitted to out-of-frame rearrangements, and the results were checked against IGoR. A later analysis scored TCR-TCR, TCR-HLA and TCR-CMV co-occurrence with hypergeometric tests, applying a repertoire-size bias correction to TCR pairs. False discovery rates were estimated in a later analysis by permuting HLA or CMV assignments 20 times. In a later analysis, co-occurring TCRs were grouped using DBSCAN, and TCRdist sequence similarity was added for clustering within HLA-allele-positive subsets. Repertoires with fewer than 30,000 or more than 120,000 public chains, plus five repertoires with anomalous nucleotide sharing, were excluded from co-occurrence clustering. TCRdb holds this immuneACCESS table with in-frame rearrangements only. Some clones are missing; in checked studies, unresolved V genes explain under half, and the rest has no known cause. V, J and clone size were drawn from that table, and D and trimming were deduced from the DNA. The table for this sample lists over 55,000 clones; 80% of them were counted only once. The ten largest account for less than 7% of the sample.

A remark on this clone: It lacks a known antigen. Relative to the germline gene, one junction end is altered; a read error may explain this. Other DNA sequences of this sample code for an identical CDR3.

Measured from the cysteine to the phenylalanine, the CDR3 is 12 residues long. Left in the record is the CDR3 DNA by itself, 36 bases read in frame from the first base. In the germline V gene, CDR1 corresponds to KGHSH and CDR2 to LQKENI. The sequence derives from a male donor in good health and CMV-seronegative. The material sequenced was PBMCs. Rearrangement joined TRBV18 to TRBJ1-1, and TRBD1 aligns with 10 junction nucleotides. The base sequence is TGTGCCAGCCCACCCGGGACAGGGGTCGCTTTCTTT. Its translation reads: CASPPGTGVAFF.